The clone carrying this T cell receptor (beta chain) occurred a few times. This sample is drawn from a study of human T cells and chemical hapten exposure. With 4 bases removed from V and 0 bases from J, the gap between germline ends came to 13 bases. Germline-derived CDR1 and CDR2 are LNHDA and SQIVND (reference sequence). CDR3 length: 15 residues. As to time point: pre-sensitization, week 0. Sample treatment: therapeutic diphenylcyclopropenone sensitization with weekly scalp DPC. The study extracted total RNA from unfractionated whole blood. In the original analysis: Per-sample TCR counts ranged from about 20,000 to 750,000, median around 96,000. TCRdb independently ran MiXCR on the RACE reads; one entry per CDR3 protein. The V and J calls come from TCRdb's annotation, not from the publication. Among some 74,000 distinct CDR3 sequences, 14% were seen once, and the ten largest hold approximately 4.6%.

The V and J genes are TRBV19 and TRBJ2-7; no reliable D call. This clonotype was sampled from a woman between 45 and 65 years old with alopecia areata. Some clones in this sample may be carry-over from other donors' samples. The specimen was whole blood, collected in connection with sensitization to the hapten diphenylcyclopropenone (DPC). CDR3 loop: CASSTPGRSSYEQYF. DNA for the CDR3: TGTGCCAGTAGTACACCCGGCCGCAGCTCCTACGAGCAGTACTTC.